The 28 T cell receptor beta chains reported below all come from one sample, sequenced in a study of human T cells and chemical hapten exposure. Researchers extracted total RNA from unfractionated whole blood. The library attached unique molecular identifiers to individual cDNA molecules. MiXCR, run by TCRdb on the reads, gives a single entry per CDR3 protein. Seen here are 120,000 or so distinct CDR3 sequences, roughly 8.5% observed once, and the top ten hold 1.1% to 1.5%. Specimen: whole blood. These receptors all stem from a human donor in good health. Some clones in this sample may be carry-over from other donors' samples.

The table lists this clonotype with many counts. The chain has TRBV5-1 and TRBJ2-7, with TRBD2 matching over 8 bases. Per germline, CDR1 SGHRS and CDR2 YFSETQ. The CDR3 extends over 15 amino acids. V lost 4 bases and J lost 0; bases outside the gene matches: 6. The CDR3 DNA sequence: TGCGCCAGCAGCCGGGAGGGCGGCTTCTCCTACGAGCAGTACTTC. It codes for CASSREGGFSYEQYF.

This clonotype was counted between two and nine times. The rearrangement links TRBV20-1 to TRBJ2-7, with D possibly TRBD2 on 6 matching bases. The V end was cut by 3 bases, the J end by 0 bases, with 12 bases between. This CDR3 region has 14 residues. Germline V gives CDR1 DFQATT, CDR2 SNEGSKA (reference sequence). The DNA for the CDR3 is TGCAGTGCTAGCCCGACCGGGAGCTCCTACGAGCAGTACTTC. This gives the protein CSASPTGSSYEQYF.

Concerning this clonotype: A read error may account for a junction end that differs from germline. V is TRBV4-1 and J is TRBJ2-1; D is unclear. The CDR3 has 16 residues. Germline-derived CDR1 and CDR2 are MGHRA and YSYEKL. CDR3 sequence reads: CACSQARGASYNEQFF. Here the CDR3 DNA reads TGCGCCTGCAGCCAAGCCCGAGGAGCCTCCTACAATGAGCAGTTCTTC.

The rearrangement links TRBV12-3 or TRBV12-4 to TRBJ2-1, with 9 bases that match TRBD2. V gave up 1 base and J gave up 9 bases; unmatched junction bases: 7. This CDR3 is built from 15 residues. The CDR3 loop reads CASSLGAGGPGEQFF. CDR3 nucleotide sequence: TGTGCCAGCAGTTTAGGGGCGGGGGGGCCCGGTGAGCAGTTCTTC.

This clonotype has a handful of counts. CDR3 nucleotide sequence: TGTGCCAGCTCACCACCTCGCGGCGGGACAGGGGGCTTCGATCATCAGCCCCAGCATTTT. Residues: CASSPPRGGTGGFDHQPQHF. The chain combines TRBV18 with TRBJ1-5, with 12 bases lining up with TRBD1. CDR3 length: 20 amino acids. Trimming at V came to 0 bases and at J to 5 bases, leaving 14 bases not matched to a gene. CDR1 KGHSH and CDR2 LQKENI come from the germline V gene.

This clonotype showed up many times. The chain is built from TRBV10-3 and TRBJ2-1, with D hard to call. The CDR3 consists of 16 residues. Trimming left V 0 bases short and J 3 bases short, with 12 bases between. Germline CDR1 ENHRY, CDR2 SYGVKD. The CDR3 sequence is CAISESHETHYNEQFF. CDR3 nucleotides: TGTGCCATCAGTGAGTCGCATGAGACTCACTACAATGAGCAGTTCTTC.

This clonotype has ten or more counts. The chain carries TRBV6-5 and TRBJ2-7; tentative D call: TRBD1 (6 bases). The CDR3 length is 14 residues. V lost 5 bases to trimming and J lost 5 bases, with 16 bases between them. Germline V gives CDR1 MNHEY, CDR2 SVGAGI. Written as DNA, the CDR3 is TGTGCCAGCAGTGCCCAACAGGGAATTGACGAGCAGTACTTC. Translation gives CASSAQQGIDEQYF.

The V call is TRBV12-3 or TRBV12-4, the J call TRBJ2-4; perhaps TRBD1 as D (5 bases). The CDR3 length is 15 residues. The V end was cut by 3 bases, the J end by 6 bases, with 15 bases between. CDR3 DNA sequence: TGTGCCAGCAGTTTTTCCTCAAGACAGCGAAACATTCAGTACTTC. Protein: CASSFSSRQRNIQYF.

The rearrangement uses TRBV20-1 and TRBJ1-5, with 7 positions matching TRBD1. The CDR3 runs 15 residues. V lost 5 bases, J lost 1 base, and 8 bases stayed unmatched. Per the germline V gene, CDR1 is DFQATT and CDR2 is SNEGSKA (reference sequence). The CDR3: CSAFPLQGSNQPQHF. As DNA, the CDR3 is TGCAGTGCTTTTCCACTACAGGGGAGCAATCAGCCCCAGCATTTT.

In its sample, this clonotype was seen a few times. This chain connects TRBV3-1 to TRBJ2-5; 7 bases are a match to TRBD1. V trimming: 0 bases; J trimming: 2 bases; junction bases outside the gene matches: 6. CDR1 is LGHDT, CDR2 YNNKEL, per germline (reference sequence). This CDR3 contains 16 residues. CDR3 residues: CASSQERAGGQETQYF. The CDR3 DNA follows: TGTGCCAGCAGCCAAGAAAGGGCAGGGGGACAAGAGACCCAGTACTTC.

This clonotype was seen only a few times. The chain combines TRBV18 with TRBJ2-2; D gene unclear. Germline V lookup: CDR1 KGHSH, CDR2 LQKENI. This CDR3 region has 14 residues. With 0 bases removed from V and 1 base from J, the gap between germline ends came to 3 bases. The CDR3, as DNA: TGTGCCAGCTCACCACCGCTGAACACCGGGGAGCTGTTTTTT. Encoded protein: CASSPPLNTGELFF. The whole variable domain, remainder taken from reference TRBV18 and TRBJ2-2, is NAGVMQNPRHLVRRRGQEARLRCSPMKGHSHVYWYRQLPEEGLKFMVYLQKENIIDESGMPKERFSAEFPKEGPSILRIQQVVRGDSAAYFCASSPPLNTGELFFGEGSRLTVL.

This clonotype is a singleton in its sample. The genes are TRBV15 and TRBJ2-7; D is uncertain. The CDR3 spans 14 residues. V was shortened by 0 bases and J by 3 bases, with 9 bases between the two germline ends. Per germline, CDR1 LNHNV and CDR2 YYDKDF (reference sequence). The CDR3 DNA follows: TGTGCCACCAGCAGAGAAATGAGTAGCTACGAGCAGTACTTC. This translates into CATSREMSSYEQYF.

In its sample, this clonotype was seen many times. V is TRBV5-1 and J is TRBJ1-5, with a tentative D call TRBD1 (5 bases). Germline values: CDR1 SGHRS, CDR2 YFSETQ. With 4 bases removed from V and 4 bases from J, the gap between germline ends came to 15 bases. CDR3 length: 15 amino acids. CDR3: CASSPVAGSNQPQHF. The CDR3 nucleotides are TGCGCCAGCAGCCCCGTGGCAGGGTCTAATCAGCCCCAGCATTTT. The full variable domain, in which reference TRBV5-1 and TRBJ1-5 provide the parts outside the CDR3, is KAGVTQTPRYLIKTRGQQVTLSCSPISGHRSVSWYQQTPGQGLQFLFEYFSETQRNKGNFPGRFSGRQFSNSRSEMNVSTLELGDSALYLCASSPVAGSNQPQHFGDGTRLSIL.

J is TRBJ2-6 and V is TRBV5-5; D might be TRBD2 (5 bases). In germline, CDR1 is SGHKS, CDR2 YYEKEE (reference sequence). The CDR3 length is 18 residues. The V gene lost 4 bases and the J gene lost 0 bases, with 17 bases spanning the gap. The DNA of the CDR3 is TGTGCCAGCAGCCCTTCCGGACTGACCAGCTCTGGGGCCAACGTCCTGACTTTC. Amino acid sequence: CASSPSGLTSSGANVLTF.

The table lists this clonotype with a few counts. The V gene is TRBV6-6, the J gene TRBJ2-1; possibly TRBD2 for D (6 bases). The CDR3 totals 15 residues. Between the trimmed V and J ends, which lost 5 bases and 6 bases, there was a span of 17 bases. Germline V gene data show CDR1 as MNHNY and CDR2 as SVGAGI (reference sequence). In DNA, the CDR3 is TGTGCCAGCAGTACCCGCCGGGAGCTCGGCAATGAGCAGTTCTTC. This sequence encodes CASSTRRELGNEQFF.

The rearrangement links TRBV4-3 to TRBJ2-6; 7 bases map to TRBD1. The J segment lost 0 bases and the V segment lost 2 bases, leaving 16 bases of the junction unmatched. Germline V gene lookup returns CDR1 LGHNA and CDR2 YSLEER. CDR3 size: 21 residues. The CDR3 DNA reads TGCGCCAGCAGCCAATTCCGGGACAGTTCATCCCCCTCCTCTGGGGCCAACGTCCTGACTTTC. Its protein is CASSQFRDSSSPSSGANVLTF.

V and J are TRBV6-5 and TRBJ1-1, with D possibly matching TRBD1 (6 bases). The V end lost 2 bases, the J end lost 8 bases, and 12 bases lay between the germline ends. The CDR3 runs 13 residues. Germline values: CDR1 MNHEY, CDR2 SVGAGI. The CDR3: CASSYVAGTEAFF. The DNA of the CDR3 is TGTGCCAGCAGTTACGTGGCCGGGACAGAAGCTTTCTTT.

This chain joins TRBV6-5 and TRBJ2-5, with 9 bases that match TRBD1. The CDR3 totals 15 residues. In germline, CDR1 is MNHEY, CDR2 SVGAGI. With V trimmed by 7 bases and J by 0 bases, 6 bases remained unmatched. The CDR3 nucleotides read TGTGCCAGCACCCCGGACAGGGGCTACCAAGAGACCCAGTACTTC. Translation gives CASTPDRGYQETQYF.

The genes are TRBV20-1 and TRBJ2-1, with D hard to call. V gave up 3 bases and J gave up 6 bases, with 18 bases separating them. CDR1 and CDR2 (germline): DFQATT, SNEGSKA (reference sequence). The CDR3 runs to 15 residues. CDR3 protein: CSARLSTNPPNEQFF. CDR3 coding DNA: TGCAGTGCTAGGCTCAGCACTAACCCCCCCAATGAGCAGTTCTTC.

On this clonotype itself: The junction and the germline gene differ at one end; a read error may be behind it. The chain couples TRBV7-6 to TRBJ2-2; D might be TRBD1 (6 bases). The CDR3 has 13 residues. The germline gives CDR1 SGHVS, CDR2 FNYEAQ. CDR3 sequence: CASSSQGRAGELF. The CDR3 DNA follows: TGTGCCAGCAGCTCTCAGGGGCGGGCCGGGGAGCTGTTT.

The rearrangement uses TRBV7-8 and TRBJ2-2, with D unresolved. The CDR3 extends over 15 amino acids. Trimming shortened V by 5 bases and J by 4 bases, and 14 bases separated the two germline ends. CDR1 is SGHVS, CDR2 FQNEAQ, per germline. Written as DNA, the CDR3 is TGTGCCAGCAGCCCATGGGTACTCGGCACCGGGGAGCTGTTTTTT. As protein: CASSPWVLGTGELFF.

This clonotype was recorded many times. The rearrangement joins TRBV20-1 to TRBJ1-1; D might be TRBD1 (5 bases). This CDR3 region has 13 residues. V dropped 8 bases and J dropped 4 bases, with 17 bases sitting between them. Germline V gives CDR1 DFQATT, CDR2 SNEGSKA (reference sequence). The CDR3 DNA reads TGCAGTACACACGGGGGAGGGGTCACTGAAGCTTTCTTT. Encoded protein: CSTHGGGVTEAFF.

This clonotype was recorded a few times. Here the CDR3 reads CASSAGTSGRLADTQYF. CDR3 nucleotides: TGTGCCAGCAGCGCAGGGACTAGCGGGAGGCTAGCAGATACGCAGTATTTT. This chain links TRBV9 with TRBJ2-3; 15 nucleotides agree with TRBD2. V was pared by 3 bases and J by 4 bases, with 6 bases of the junction left unmatched. The CDR3 sequence is 17 residues long. CDR1 is SGDLS, CDR2 YYNGEE, per germline.

This clonotype showed up just a few times. This chain connects TRBV5-1 to TRBJ2-5, with a weak D call TRBD1 (6 bases). The CDR3 loop spans 13 amino acids. Trimming took 9 bases from V and 0 from J, leaving 12 bases between them. Germline lookup yields CDR1 SGHRS and CDR2 YFSETQ. CDR3 sequence (DNA): TGCGCCACCACAGGACAGTACCAAGAGACCCAGTACTTC. It codes for CATTGQYQETQYF.

This clonotype was observed many times. The gene calls are TRBV10-1 and TRBJ2-3; 10 bases line up with TRBD1. V shed 6 bases, J shed 2 bases, and the junction held 5 bases outside the gene matches. The length of the CDR3 is 15 residues. Germline assignment: CDR1 WNHNN and CDR2 SYGVQD (reference sequence). CDR3 residues: CASSKGTGATDTQYF. DNA for the CDR3: TGCGCCAGCAGCAAGGGGACAGGGGCCACAGATACGCAGTATTTT.

This clonotype was picked up many times. This rearrangement joins TRBV19 to TRBJ2-1; D is undetermined. Trimming left V 4 bases short and J 0 bases short, with 13 bases between. Germline V gene data show CDR1 as LNHDA and CDR2 as SQIVND (reference sequence). This CDR3 region has 16 residues. Here the CDR3 DNA reads TGTGCCAGTAGTAATCTCGGTTTGAGCTCCTACAATGAGCAGTTCTTC. Translating gives CASSNLGLSSYNEQFF.

This clonotype was picked up a small number of times. The chain carries TRBV5-4 and TRBJ2-2; D is perhaps TRBD2 (6 bases). This CDR3 spans 15 amino acids. Germline V lookup: CDR1 SGHNT, CDR2 YYREEE (reference sequence). V lost 1 base, J lost 1 base, and 8 bases lay in between. The CDR3, as DNA: TGTGCCAGCAGCTTGACGGGGGTGAACACCGGGGAGCTGTTTTTT. Amino acids: CASSLTGVNTGELFF.

This clonotype appeared many times. The V call is TRBV11-2, the J call TRBJ1-3; a possible D gene is TRBD1 (5 bases). Germline CDR1 is SGHAT and CDR2 is FQNNGV. This CDR3 has 17 amino acids. V was pared by 3 bases and J by 0 bases, with 15 bases between. Here the CDR3 DNA reads TGTGCCAGCAGCTTGAATTCGGCAGGGCTCTCTGGAAACACCATATATTTT. The encoded protein is CASSLNSAGLSGNTIYF.